Presented here are 12 T cell receptor beta chains from one specimen sequenced in a study of T cell responses to AZD1222 COVID-19 vaccine. Only in-frame clones appear in the TCRdb table, and some are missing; sequencing was by immunoSEQ multiplex PCR. The sample shows about 76,000 clones, about 74% of them seen only once. This specimen was peripheral blood, taken 28 days after the second dose of the MenACWY control vaccine. These receptors came from an adult who received the MenACWY meningococcal vaccine as a control.

This clone occurred once. The J gene is TRBJ1-5, the V gene TRBV19, with TRBD1 identical over 7 bases. Germline loops: CDR1 LNHDA, CDR2 SQIVND (reference sequence). Trimming removed 8 bases from V and 7 bases from J; junction bases left unmatched: 8. This CDR3 comprises 13 residues. The CDR3, as DNA: TGTGCCAGTGCACAGGGGAGAAGACAGCCCCAGCATTTT. This encodes CASAQGRRQPQHF.

The chain carries TRBV10-3 and TRBJ2-3; D gene ambiguous. Germline V gene lookup returns CDR1 ENHRY and CDR2 SYGVKD. V lost 6 bases to trimming and J lost 5 bases, with 12 bases between them. CDR3 size: 13 residues. The CDR3 is CAIRGNFGDTQYF. The DNA of the CDR3 is TGTGCCATCAGGGGTAATTTCGGAGATACGCAGTATTTT.

The genes are TRBV10-1 and TRBJ1-5, with D tentatively TRBD1 (6 bases). Germline lookup yields CDR1 WNHNN and CDR2 SYGVQD (reference sequence). The CDR3 is made up of 14 amino acids. Trimming cost V 2 bases and J 7 bases, with 12 bases left between them. CDR3 region: CASSEGGLRQPQHF. Here the CDR3 DNA reads TGCGCCAGCAGTGAGGGGGGGCTAAGGCAGCCCCAGCATTTT.

This clone has only a few counts. The rearrangement uses TRBV7-2 and TRBJ1-1; 8 bases match TRBD1. This CDR3 region has 17 residues. Looked up from germline, CDR1 is SGHTA and CDR2 is FQGNSA. Trimming took 3 bases from V and 0 from J; bases not matched to a gene: 9. CDR3 sequence: CASSFKSRGLMNTEAFF. The CDR3 DNA reads as TGTGCCAGCAGCTTTAAAAGCAGGGGGCTCATGAACACTGAAGCTTTCTTT.

This sequence joins TRBV2 and TRBJ2-7; D is unclear. V was clipped by 4 bases and J by 5 bases, with 12 bases between them. CDR1 SNHLY and CDR2 FYNNEI come from the germline V gene. This CDR3 has 13 amino acids. CDR3 amino acids: CASSVRVRNEQYF. The CDR3 DNA sequence: TGTGCCAGCAGTGTACGGGTTCGAAACGAGCAGTACTTC.

The chain uses TRBV7-2 and TRBJ2-3; 11 bases match TRBD2. The CDR3 is 16 amino acids. The germline CDR1 and CDR2 sequences are SGHTA and FQGNSA. With 2 bases clipped from V and 7 bases from J, the junction kept 8 bases outside the gene matches. In DNA, the CDR3 is TGTGCCAGCAGCTTACTAGCGGGGGGACTAGGAAATACGCAGTATTTT. Its translation: CASSLLAGGLGNTQYF.

The gene calls are TRBV15 and TRBJ2-5; D is perhaps TRBD1 or TRBD2 (7 bases each). The germline V gene has CDR1 LNHNV and CDR2 YYDKDF (reference sequence). V was shortened by 7 bases and J by 5 bases, with 23 bases between the two germline ends. The CDR3 is 16 amino acids. In DNA, the CDR3 is TGTGCCACCACCAGGGGGTCGGGGGGCGCAGGGGAGACCCAGTACTTC. Translated, it gives CATTRGSGGAGETQYF. The full variable domain, with the rest looked up from reference TRBV15 and TRBJ2-5, is DAMVIQNPRYQVTQFGKPVTLSCSQTLNHNVMYWYQQKSSQAPKLLFHYYDKDFNNEADTPDNFQSRRPNTSFCFLDIRSPGLGDTAMYLCATTRGSGGAGETQYFGPGTRLLVL.

The chain combines TRBV5-1 with TRBJ2-7; TRBD2 agrees at 8 bases. The CDR3 totals 13 residues. Per the germline V gene, CDR1 is SGHRS and CDR2 is YFSETQ. J was trimmed by 4 bases and V by 5 bases; bases with no gene match: 5. CDR3 nucleotides: TGCGCCAGCAGTAGGGCTAGCGGGTACGAGCAGTACTTC. Translated: CASSRASGYEQYF.

The chain links TRBV2 to TRBJ1-1; no clear D gene. Germline-derived CDR1 and CDR2 are SNHLY and FYNNEI. Trimming pared 8 bases from V and 7 bases from J, leaving 14 bases between. The CDR3 is 12 amino acids. The CDR3 loop reads CASGLGFFEAFF. CDR3 nucleotides: TGTGCCAGCGGGTTGGGTTTTTTTGAAGCTTTCTTT.

In nucleotides, the CDR3 is TGTGCCAGCAGCGCCGGGACCATCACATACAATGAGCAGTTCTTC. It translates to CASSAGTITYNEQFF. The V gene is TRBV9, the J gene TRBJ2-1; D is tentatively TRBD1 or TRBD2 (5 bases each). In germline, CDR1 is SGDLS, CDR2 YYNGEE. Trimming removed 3 bases from V and 4 bases from J, with 14 bases in between. There are 15 residues in the CDR3.

This clone was observed a single time. The chain has TRBV5-1 and TRBJ2-5, with D unclear. The V gene's germline CDR1 is SGHRS and CDR2 YFSETQ. CDR3 length: 14 residues. The V gene lost 0 bases and the J gene lost 5 bases, with 11 bases spanning the gap. CDR3 coding DNA: TGCGCCAGCAGCTTGGCCCGCGGCTTGGAGACCCAGTACTTC. This codes for CASSLARGLETQYF.

The chain combines TRBV7-9 with TRBJ2-1, with 9 bases identical to TRBD1. The CDR3 consists of 13 residues. V gave up 5 bases and J gave up 7 bases; unmatched junction bases: 3. Germline CDR1 SEHNR, CDR2 FQNEAQ (reference sequence). The CDR3 is CASSPGQGNEQFF. For the CDR3, the DNA is TGTGCCAGCAGCCCCGGACAGGGGAATGAGCAGTTCTTC.